What follows are 2 T cell receptor beta chains derived from one specimen sequenced in a study of shared clonotypes between healthy human individuals. Libraries were prepared by immunoSEQ multiplex PCR; TCRdb keeps only in-frame clonotypes and omits some of them. Of millions of clones in the sample, just over 90% were seen once. The specimen was naive CD4+ T cells from PBMCs. Subset indicated: CD45RA+ positively selected. These TCRs come from a young man in good health. Some clones in this sample may be carry-over from other donors' samples.

The J gene is TRBJ1-2, the V gene TRBV28, with D perhaps TRBD1 (6 bases). The ends were cut back, 6 bases at V and 4 bases at J, with 15 bases in the middle. Germline CDR1 reads MDHEN; CDR2 reads SYDVKM. This CDR3 comprises 14 residues. CDR3 DNA sequence: TGTGCCAGCAGGTTACAGGGAAGAGGCTATGGCTACACCTTC. This codes for CASRLQGRGYGYTF.

The chain combines TRBV30 with TRBJ2-7; D call uncertain. CDR3 length: 15 residues. CDR1 GTSNPN and CDR2 SVGIG come from the germline V gene (reference sequence). Trimming took 2 bases from V and 7 from J, leaving 21 bases between them. This CDR3 reads CAWSWGWPMSGEQYF. The CDR3 bases are TGTGCCTGGAGTTGGGGATGGCCCATGAGTGGGGAGCAGTACTTC.